The 26 T cell receptor beta chains presented below share a single source sample, sequenced in a study of vaccination effects on CD4 cells after COVID-19 (dated by TCRdb to about 2022). These receptors have no known antigen. To identify antigen-specific CD4+ T cell clonotypes by their expansion, the ViraFEST assay first stimulated PBMC with viral peptide pools and then applied TCR sequencing. After 10 to 11 days of culture, CD4+ T cells were isolated with the EasySep CD4+ T cell isolation kit. None of the healthy vaccine recipients had a prior SARS-CoV-2 infection, which was confirmed by nucleocapsid antibody tests that came back negative both before and after vaccination. The method behind the library was the immunoSEQ multiplex PCR assay. TCRdb stores this immuneACCESS table with in-frame sequences only. Part of the clones is absent; in the studies checked, under half of the shortfall reflects unresolved V genes, and no reason is known for the rest. The sample table lists about 34,000 clones, roughly 72% of them with a count of one. Of the sample, 25% to 35% is held by the ten largest clones.

The sequences come from CD4+ T cells from PBMCs cultured with HCoV-OC43 spike peptides, collected before COVID-19 vaccination. Explained via the paper, the cell subset or site label denotes: HCoV-OC43 spike overlapping peptide pool stimulation. Receptors were obtained from a human donor who received a COVID-19 vaccine.

The chain joins TRBV27 to TRBJ2-5; possible D gene TRBD1, 5 bases. The germline CDR1 and CDR2 sequences are MNHEY and SMNVEV (reference sequence). This CDR3 contains 15 residues. The V end was cut by 0 bases, the J end by 0 bases, with 8 bases between. CDR3 bases: TGTGCCAGCAGTTTATCTTACAGGTACCAAGAGACCCAGTACTTC. It translates to CASSLSYRYQETQYF.

The chain combines TRBV5-1 with TRBJ2-2; 10 bases are a match to TRBD2. The germline gives CDR1 SGHRS, CDR2 YFSETQ. The CDR3 has 14 residues. Trimming took 3 bases from V and 8 from J; bases not matched to a gene: 4. DNA of the CDR3: TGCGCCAGCAGCTCTCTAGCGGGAGAGGGGGAGCTGTTTTTT. It yields the protein CASSSLAGEGELFF.

This chain links TRBV18 with TRBJ1-1, with D possibly being TRBD1 (5 bases). The ends were cut back, 5 bases at V and 5 bases at J, with 12 bases in the middle. The CDR3 sequence is 13 residues long. CDR1 is KGHSH, CDR2 LQKENI, per germline. CDR3 sequence (DNA): TGTGCCAGCTCAACGAAAGGGGATACTGAAGCTTTCTTT. Protein sequence: CASSTKGDTEAFF.

This clone is medium-sized in the sample. This chain links TRBV10-2 with TRBJ1-1; 9 bases line up with TRBD1. The CDR3 consists of 15 residues. Germline assignment: CDR1 WSHSY and CDR2 SAAADI. Unmatched junction bases numbered 8, after V lost 8 bases and J lost 1 base. This CDR3 is CASSFPGQGNTEAFF. The CDR3 coding sequence is TGCGCCAGCTCGTTTCCGGGACAGGGGAACACTGAAGCTTTCTTT.

This rearrangement joins TRBV5-8 to TRBJ2-1; 13 nucleotides agree with TRBD2. The trim removed 10 bases at V and 3 bases at J, leaving 13 bases unmatched. This CDR3 region has 17 residues. Germline V gene sequence: CDR1 SGHTS, CDR2 YDEGEE. The CDR3 reads CACAVGTSGNFYNEQFF. In DNA form, the CDR3 reads TGTGCCTGCGCTGTAGGGACTAGCGGGAACTTCTACAATGAGCAGTTCTTC. The full variable domain, its missing parts supplied by reference TRBV5-8 and TRBJ2-1, is EAGVTQSPTHLIKTRGQQATLRCSPISGHTSVYWYQQALGLGLQFLLWYDEGEERNRGNFPPRFSGRQFPNYSSELNVNALELEDSALYLCACAVGTSGNFYNEQFFGPGTRLTVL.

This clone was observed once. The gene calls are TRBV6-5 and TRBJ1-1; 7 nucleotides align to TRBD1. This CDR3 is built from 14 residues. From germline, CDR1 is MNHEY and CDR2 SVGAGI. V lost 5 bases, J lost 5 bases, and 8 bases stayed unmatched. This chain's CDR3 is CASSRQGLRTEAFF. The CDR3 region has the DNA TGTGCCAGCAGTAGACAGGGTTTGAGGACTGAAGCTTTCTTT.

The J gene is TRBJ2-2, the V gene TRBV7-9, with D perhaps matching TRBD1 (6 bases). Trimming took off 4 bases at V and 1 base at J, with 10 bases between the two ends. The CDR3 is made up of 15 amino acids. The germline gives CDR1 SEHNR, CDR2 FQNEAQ (reference sequence). The CDR3 loop reads CASSYQDRNTGELFF. The CDR3 DNA follows: TGTGCCAGCAGCTATCAGGACAGGAACACCGGGGAGCTGTTTTTT.

The genes are TRBV25-1 and TRBJ2-7, with TRBD1 matching over 7 bases. The CDR3 extends over 13 amino acids. CDR1 is MGHDK, CDR2 SYGVNS, per germline. Trimming took 6 bases from V and 0 from J; bases not matched to a gene: 2. Here the CDR3 reads CASRAGGSYEQYF. In nucleotides, the CDR3 is TGTGCCAGCAGAGCAGGGGGCTCCTACGAGCAGTACTTC.

The chain has TRBV6-1 and TRBJ1-2, with D perhaps TRBD1 (5 bases). CDR3 size: 13 residues. V lost 2 bases to trimming and J lost 5 bases, with 9 bases between them. In germline, CDR1 is MNHNS, CDR2 SASEGT. The CDR3 DNA is TGTGCCAGCAGTGAACAGGGAGGATATGGCTACACCTTC. It is translated as CASSEQGGYGYTF.

The rearrangement uses TRBV5-4 and TRBJ2-5; D might be TRBD2 (5 bases). The length of the CDR3 is 15 residues. V gave up 0 bases and J gave up 4 bases, with 13 bases separating them. The V gene's germline CDR1 is SGHNT and CDR2 YYREEE (reference sequence). The CDR3 DNA is TGTGCCAGCAGCTTGGAGAGCGGCCGCCCAGAGACCCAGTACTTC. Encoded protein: CASSLESGRPETQYF.

This chain connects TRBV5-7 to TRBJ2-7; 7 bases line up with TRBD1. TRBV5-7 is annotated as an ORF whose role is uncertain. V was clipped by 4 bases and J by 2 bases; unmatched bases: 6. This CDR3 spans 14 amino acids. CDR3 bases: TGTGCCAGCAGCAGATTACAGGGGACCTACGAGCAGTACTTC. Translating it yields CASSRLQGTYEQYF.

CDR3 loop: CASGSPSPNQPQHF. The CDR3 coding sequence is TGTGCTAGTGGTTCACCTAGTCCCAATCAGCCCCAGCATTTT. The chain recombines TRBV12-5 with TRBJ1-5, with no clear D. CDR3 length: 14 amino acids. Germline assignment: CDR1 LGHNT and CDR2 FRNRAP. V lost 4 bases, J lost 3 bases, and 10 bases lay in between.

This clone was counted between two and nine times. The chain combines TRBV6-5 with TRBJ2-7; TRBD1 is a possible D gene (5 bases). The germline V gene has CDR1 MNHEY and CDR2 SVGAGI. The CDR3 runs 13 residues. Trimming took off 5 bases at V and 3 bases at J, with 11 bases between the two ends. CDR3 protein: CASSRAGRYEQYF. The CDR3 bases are TGTGCCAGCAGTCGGGCAGGGCGCTACGAGCAGTACTTC.

The chain combines TRBV19 with TRBJ1-1, with no clear D. V lost 3 bases to trimming and J lost 1 base, with 12 bases between them. The CDR3 loop spans 15 amino acids. CDR1 is LNHDA, CDR2 SQIVND, per germline (reference sequence). The chain's CDR3 is CASSIKSLKNTEAFF. The CDR3 nucleotides read TGTGCCAGTAGTATTAAAAGTTTAAAGAACACTGAAGCTTTCTTT. Using reference TRBV19 and TRBJ1-1 for the parts outside the CDR3, the full variable domain is DGGITQSPKYLFRKEGQNVTLSCEQNLNHDAMYWYRQDPGQGLRLIYYSQIVNDFQKGDIAEGYSVSREKKESFPLTVTSAQKNPTAFYLCASSIKSLKNTEAFFGQGTRLTVV.

As regards this clone: One junction end disagrees with the germline gene, perhaps due to a read error. The J gene is TRBJ1-2, the V gene TRBV7-7; TRBD1 is a possible D gene (5 bases). The CDR3 is 15 amino acids. Per germline, CDR1 SSHAT and CDR2 FNYEAQ (reference sequence). The CDR3 DNA reads as TGTGCTAGCACCCTGGGAACAGGACATAACTATGGCTACACCTTC. Translated: CASTLGTGHNYGYTF.

This clone was recorded a few times. This chain links TRBV5-1 with TRBJ1-5; D is possibly TRBD1 (6 bases). V was trimmed by 0 bases and J by 5 bases, leaving 15 bases between them. Germline CDR1 is SGHRS and CDR2 is YFSETQ. The CDR3 loop spans 16 amino acids. CDR3 sequence reads: CASSLAEGGPDQPQHF. In DNA form, the CDR3 reads TGCGCCAGCAGCTTGGCGGAAGGGGGACCCGATCAGCCCCAGCATTTT.

V usage is TRBV5-4 and J usage is TRBJ2-2; 9 nucleotides match TRBD2. V trimming: 4 bases; J trimming: 0 bases; junction bases outside the gene matches: 4. The CDR3 totals 16 residues. The V gene's germline CDR1 is SGHNT and CDR2 YYREEE (reference sequence). CDR3 DNA: TGTGCCAGCAGCCCCTTAGCGGGAGCGAACACCGGGGAGCTGTTTTTT. It codes for CASSPLAGANTGELFF.

The gene calls are TRBV7-2 and TRBJ2-5; 9 bases are a match to TRBD2. The CDR3 length is 14 residues. Per germline, CDR1 SGHTA and CDR2 FQGNSA. The V gene end was trimmed by 5 bases and the J gene end by 5 bases; junction bases not matched to a gene: 6. CDR3 loop: CASSPIAGVETQYF. The CDR3, as DNA: TGTGCCAGCAGCCCTATAGCGGGAGTGGAGACCCAGTACTTC.

This clone was recorded a few times. This rearrangement joins TRBV28 to TRBJ2-1, with a weak D call TRBD2 (5 bases). This CDR3 contains 11 residues. With 8 bases removed from V and 7 bases from J, the gap between germline ends came to 9 bases. Germline V gene data show CDR1 as MDHEN and CDR2 as SYDVKM. The CDR3 here is CASGSLNEQFF. Written as DNA, the CDR3 is TGTGCCAGCGGGAGCTTGAATGAGCAGTTCTTC.

This chain joins TRBV7-2 and TRBJ2-3; D gene unclear. Germline CDR1 and CDR2: SGHTA and FQGNSA. The CDR3 consists of 15 residues. V was shortened by 5 bases and J by 5 bases, with 17 bases between the two germline ends. The CDR3: CASSQLDLPLDTQYF. CDR3 nucleotides: TGTGCCAGCAGCCAACTTGACTTACCCCTAGATACGCAGTATTTT.

The CDR3 sequence is CASSLGNRELSQPQHF. CDR3 coding DNA: TGTGCCAGCAGCTTAGGAAACAGGGAACTCAGTCAGCCCCAGCATTTT. This chain connects TRBV7-8 to TRBJ1-5, with D possibly matching TRBD1 (6 bases). CDR3 size: 16 residues. V was pared by 1 base and J by 6 bases, with 16 bases between. The germline V gene encodes CDR1 SGHVS and CDR2 FQNEAQ.

The chain recombines TRBV7-9 with TRBJ1-6, with TRBD1 identical over 8 bases. The V gene's germline CDR1 is SEHNR and CDR2 FQNEAQ (reference sequence). Trimming took 5 bases from V and 0 from J; bases not matched to a gene: 9. This CDR3 region has 18 residues. This CDR3 is CASSHWTGLSSYNSPLHF. The CDR3, as DNA: TGTGCCAGCAGCCACTGGACAGGGCTAAGCTCCTATAATTCACCCCTCCACTTT. Full variable domain (missing parts from reference TRBV7-9 and TRBJ1-6): DTGVSQNPRHKITKRGQNVTFRCDPISEHNRLYWYRQTLGQGPEFLTYFQNEAQLEKSRLLSDRFSAERPKGSFSTLEIQRTEQGDSAMYLCASSHWTGLSSYNSPLHFGNGTRLTVT.

J is TRBJ2-5 and V is TRBV3-1 (or the pseudogene TRBV3-2); D could derive from TRBD1 or TRBD2 (5 bases each). The ends were cut back, 1 base at V and 7 bases at J, with 16 bases in the middle. The CDR3 sequence is 15 residues long. Germline V CDR1 and CDR2: LGHDT, YNNKEL (reference sequence). For the CDR3, the DNA is TGTGCCAGCAGCCAAGGGTCGGGGCCGAGAGGGACCCAGTACTTC. Translation gives CASSQGSGPRGTQYF.

The chain carries TRBV6-6 and TRBJ1-3, with D unresolved. Trimming removed 4 bases at V and 0 bases at J, with 13 bases between. Per the germline V gene, CDR1 is MNHNY and CDR2 is SVGAGI (reference sequence). This CDR3 comprises 16 residues. CDR3 protein: CASSFTGLSSGNTIYF. CDR3 nucleotide sequence: TGTGCCAGCAGTTTCACCGGGCTCAGCTCTGGAAACACCATATATTTT.

This clone was observed a few times. The rearrangement links TRBV18 to TRBJ2-1; no definite D call. Per germline, CDR1 KGHSH and CDR2 LQKENI. The CDR3 sequence is 13 residues long. The ends were cut back, 5 bases at V and 1 base at J, with 6 bases in the middle. The CDR3 protein is CASSGASYNEQFF. The CDR3 nucleotides are TGTGCCAGCTCAGGCGCGTCCTACAATGAGCAGTTCTTC.

The chain joins TRBV7-9 to TRBJ1-3; weak D call: TRBD1 (6 bases). CDR3 length: 17 amino acids. Trimming removed 2 bases from V and 5 bases from J, with 19 bases in between. The germline V gene has CDR1 SEHNR and CDR2 FQNEAQ (reference sequence). The CDR3: CASSLSRIRGGRNTIYF. The CDR3 DNA reads TGTGCCAGCAGCTTAAGTCGCATCAGAGGGGGACGAAACACCATATATTTT.